The 9 T cell receptor beta chains given below trace back to one sample, sequenced in a study of control samples from healthy donors and cancer patients. Method: immunoSEQ multiplex PCR; TCRdb's copy keeps in-frame clones and lacks some. The table has 140,000 or so clones, about 93% seen once. The sample was PBMCs. These receptor sequences come from a man aged 55 to 70 with colorectal cancer.

The chain has TRBV10-1 and TRBJ1-5; 7 positions match TRBD1. J gave up 5 bases and V 2 bases, and 12 bases lay outside the gene matches. The CDR3 loop spans 17 amino acids. CDR1 WNHNN and CDR2 SYGVQD come from the germline V gene (reference sequence). The CDR3 DNA follows: TGCGCCAGCAGTGAGAGGAGAAACAGGGGAGGGGATCAGCCCCAGCATTTT. Protein product: CASSERRNRGGDQPQHF.

J is TRBJ1-4 and V is TRBV4-2; possibly TRBD1 for D (6 bases). CDR3 length: 13 amino acids. Germline assignment: CDR1 LGHNA and CDR2 YNFKEQ. The V end was cut by 3 bases, the J end by 7 bases, with 9 bases between. CDR3 DNA: TGTGCCAGCAGCCAGAAAGGGGGTGAAAAACTGTTTTTT. Its protein is CASSQKGGEKLFF.

The rearrangement joins TRBV11-2 to TRBJ2-1; no definite D call. CDR3 size: 13 residues. The ends were cut back, 1 base at V and 10 bases at J, with 11 bases in the middle. Germline CDR1 and CDR2: SGHAT and FQNNGV. CDR3 amino acids: CASSLVVAEEQFF. CDR3 coding DNA: TGTGCCAGCAGCTTAGTGGTAGCTGAGGAGCAGTTCTTC.

This clone was observed once. The V call is TRBV6-2 or TRBV6-3, the J call TRBJ2-7; 10 bases fit TRBD1. CDR1 is MNHEY, CDR2 SVGEGT, per germline. The CDR3 has 14 residues. J gave up 5 bases and V 2 bases, and 3 bases lay outside the gene matches. The CDR3 DNA reads as TGTGCCAGCAGTTACCGGGACAGGGGTGACGAGCAGTACTTC. Translating gives CASSYRDRGDEQYF.

The chain is built from TRBV19 and TRBJ2-3; D call uncertain. The length of the CDR3 is 14 residues. The germline CDR1 and CDR2 sequences are LNHDA and SQIVND (reference sequence). V was clipped by 6 bases and J by 0 bases, with 10 bases between them. The CDR3 sequence is CASSEGLSTDTQYF. DNA of the CDR3: TGTGCCAGTAGCGAAGGCCTAAGCACAGATACGCAGTATTTT. Variable domain in full (rest from reference TRBV19 and TRBJ2-3): DGGITQSPKYLFRKEGQNVTLSCEQNLNHDAMYWYRQDPGQGLRLIYYSQIVNDFQKGDIAEGYSVSREKKESFPLTVTSAQKNPTAFYLCASSEGLSTDTQYFGPGTRLTVL.

The chain links TRBV7-8 to TRBJ1-2; D is perhaps TRBD1 (5 bases). V lost 4 bases and J 5 bases, leaving 14 bases between the germline ends. Germline V gene lookup returns CDR1 SGHVS and CDR2 FQNEAQ. This CDR3 comprises 14 residues. CDR3 in amino acids: CASSWGVMSYGYTF. The CDR3 nucleotides read TGTGCCAGCAGCTGGGGGGTCATGTCATATGGCTACACCTTC. Full variable domain (outside the CDR3, taken from reference TRBV7-8 and TRBJ1-2): GAGVSQSPRYKVAKRGQDVALRCDPISGHVSLFWYQQALGQGPEFLTYFQNEAQLDKSGLPSDRFFAERPEGSVSTLKIQRTQQEDSAVYLCASSWGVMSYGYTFGSGTRLTVV.

The rearrangement joins TRBV7-8 to TRBJ1-1; D not certain. Germline V gives CDR1 SGHVS, CDR2 FQNEAQ. The CDR3 length is 17 residues. Trimming cost V 0 bases and J 1 base, with 15 bases left between them. The CDR3 region is CASSLADWEGWNTEAFF. Written as DNA, the CDR3 is TGTGCCAGCAGCTTAGCGGATTGGGAGGGATGGAACACTGAAGCTTTCTTT.

V gene TRBV6-5 combines with J gene TRBJ2-3; 9 bases are shared with TRBD1. The CDR3 has 13 amino acids. The germline V gene encodes CDR1 MNHEY and CDR2 SVGAGI. The J segment lost 4 bases and the V segment lost 6 bases, leaving 2 bases of the junction unmatched. DNA of the CDR3: TGTGCCAGCAGGGGACAGGGCCCAGATACGCAGTATTTT. Amino acids: CASRGQGPDTQYF.

The J gene is TRBJ1-5, the V gene TRBV2; D is perhaps TRBD1 (5 bases). The CDR3 length is 13 residues. CDR1 and CDR2 (germline): SNHLY, FYNNEI. V was shortened by 6 bases and J by 5 bases, with 11 bases between the two germline ends. The CDR3 sequence: CASRVIGDQPQHF. The CDR3 DNA is TGTGCCAGCAGAGTTATAGGGGATCAGCCCCAGCATTTT.